Included here is one T cell receptor beta chain sequence, with context. Its antigen has not been determined. No much larger clone is present one base from it, and per-base qualities are unavailable. The sample carries other DNA sequences with the same CDR3. Using the deep immunoSEQ assay, TCR CDR3 regions were amplified from genomic DNA by multiplex PCR. For each cell subset, the extracted genomic DNA was distributed evenly across all wells of several immunoSEQ 96-well plates, and each plate served as one replicate. For sorted subsets, roughly 200 ng genomic DNA, equal to about 30,000 T cell genomes, was loaded into each replicate PCR. Purified libraries were measured with a Qubit 3.0 fluorometer, size-checked on a Bioanalyzer 2100, and measured again with the KAPA Library Quantification kit. Every immunoSEQ 96-well plate was sequenced on a separate single-read 150-cycle Illumina NextSeq 550 flow cell. As for how the authors treated the data: Because the immunoSEQ output included only junctional sequences and no quality scores, the filtering could not be the same as the filtering used for full-length reads. To assign V/J genes and CDR3, sequences were annotated against IMGT germline references using PyIR, a Python wrapper for IgBLAST v1.9. Reads with weak V/J assignments (E-value above 1e-6), missing CDR3, stop codons, out-of-frame junctions, or ambiguous translated residues were removed. A V3J clonotype was defined by an identical inferred V gene, J gene, and CDR3 amino acid sequence. To compute the percentage overlap between repertoires, the number of shared unique clonotypes was divided by the size of the smaller repertoire. RTK rarefaction, the Chao1 estimator, and Recon v2.1 estimates of unobserved clonotypes were used to assess repertoire richness. Generation probabilities were computed with OLGA for all TCRbeta clonotypes obtained by the gDNA method from several donors. Not all clones reach the TCRdb copy of this immuneACCESS table, which keeps in-frame sequences only. Checked studies attribute under half of the gap to unresolved V genes and leave the rest unexplained. The V and J calls and clone size come from that table; D and trimming were worked out from the DNA. The sample table shows around 100,000 clones, and about 67% are seen once. Around 23% of the sample belongs to the ten largest clones.

The sample belongs to a study of shared clonotypes between healthy human individuals (dated by TCRdb to 2020 to 2021). Turning to the overall study: A few men and two women, aged 18 to 49 years, made up the cohort. For each donor, CD4 naive and CD4 memory were each given three plates, CD8 naive was given two plates, and CD8 memory was given one plate. To estimate repertoire size and how much clonotype sharing occurs between individuals, the study deeply sequenced the blood TCR repertoires of five healthy adults. To increase sequencing depth and limit assay-specific biases, different laboratories used diverse techniques to prepare libraries and sequence TCR repertoires. Between about 0.8 and 8.9 billion PBMCs per donor were obtained by leukapheresis.

The CDR3 goes from the cysteine to the phenylalanine over 16 residues. The retained sequence is limited to the CDR3, 48 bases, with the frame set at the first base. CDR1 SEHNR and CDR2 FQNEAQ were looked up in the germline V gene (reference sequence). V trim: 5 bases; J trim: 0 bases; unmatched bases: 5. Donors were healthy HIV-negative adults with no recently reported acute infections or vaccinations. All donors were Caucasian adults living in Nashville, Tennessee, USA. CD8 memory samples consisted of magnetically selected CD45RO+ cells combined with CCR7-negative CD45RA+ effector memory (TemRA) cells. Blood was collected by leukapheresis, and PBMCs were isolated by Ficoll-Histopaque density gradient centrifugation and then cryopreserved in liquid nitrogen vapor phase. Analytical flow cytometry was used to check the purity and quantity of each magnetically sorted T cell population. Genomic DNA was isolated from every sorted fraction and measured by UV absorbance on a Nanodrop 2000c.

Points the paper makes about the study in general: Because the study included a small number of donors, the genetic and exposure-history diversity represented was limited. Incomplete sequencing was indicated by rarefaction of sorted-subset datasets, despite the large sequencing depth. Naive subsets generally had larger estimated clonotype richness than memory subsets. Compared with non-shared clonotypes, clonotypes shared by all four sorted-subset donors had higher generation probabilities. Only blood was sampled, and tissue TCR repertoires likely differ from those in blood. Pairwise subsampling indicated that sequencing depth was expected to affect the degree of clonotype sharing among donors. When several donors were compared, the shared fraction of clonotypes was about 5.4% for naive CD4, 3.5% to 4% for naive CD8, 2% to 2.5% for memory CD4, and roughly 0.43% for memory CD8.

The specimen was memory CD8+ T cells sorted from blood. Read against the paper, the sample's cell subset or site label means: CD45RO+ cells pooled with CCR7-negative TemRA cells. This TCR came from a woman under 40 in good health. The rearranged segments are TRBV7-9 and TRBJ2-1, with 9 junctional bases fitting TRBD2. This receptor carries the CDR3 CASSPRGGSSYNEQFF. The DNA sequence is given as TGTGCCAGCAGCCCGCGGGGGGGGAGCTCCTACAATGAGCAGTTCTTC.